This T cell receptor beta chain was captured in a study of blood T cell repertoires in COVID-19. The wider study: The United States, Italy and Spain were the sources of the acute and convalescent COVID-19 samples. PBMCs, B-cell-depleted T cells, or T cells provided the cDNA or gDNA that made up the material.

CDR1 is LNHDA, CDR2 SQIVND, per germline (reference sequence). The V gene lost 4 bases and the J gene lost 3 bases, with 9 bases spanning the gap. The CDR3 is made up of 13 amino acids. Authors' processing steps: Amplified reference gene primers provided the basis for estimating nucleated cell counts. The assay was immunoSEQ multiplex PCR, and TCRdb's table has in-frame clones only and misses some. V, J and clone size are those of that table, while D and trimming were read from the DNA. Here the sample spans roughly 190,000 clones, around 90% being singletons. Sample: peripheral blood. This TCR was sampled from a human donor in a cohort sampled during active COVID-19. This chain links TRBV19 with TRBJ1-1; D is possibly TRBD1 (5 bases). CDR3 in DNA: TGTGCCAGTAGTAACAGGATAGACACTGAAGCTTTCTTT. Its protein is CASSNRIDTEAFF.